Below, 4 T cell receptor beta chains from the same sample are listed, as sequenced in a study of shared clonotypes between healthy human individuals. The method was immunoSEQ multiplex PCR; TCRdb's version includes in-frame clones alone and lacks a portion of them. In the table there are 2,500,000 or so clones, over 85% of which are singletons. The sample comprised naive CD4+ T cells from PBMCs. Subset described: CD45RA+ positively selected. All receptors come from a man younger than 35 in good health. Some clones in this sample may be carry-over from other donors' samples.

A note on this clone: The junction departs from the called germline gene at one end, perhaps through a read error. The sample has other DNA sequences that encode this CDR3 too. The CDR3 region is CASSLGGDYEQYF. Written as DNA, the CDR3 is TGTGCCAGCAGTTTGGGCGGGGACTACGAGCAGTACTTC. The chain combines TRBV5-4 with TRBJ2-7, with a tentative D call TRBD2 (6 bases). The germline CDR1 and CDR2 sequences are SGHNT and YYREEE (reference sequence). This CDR3 contains 13 residues.

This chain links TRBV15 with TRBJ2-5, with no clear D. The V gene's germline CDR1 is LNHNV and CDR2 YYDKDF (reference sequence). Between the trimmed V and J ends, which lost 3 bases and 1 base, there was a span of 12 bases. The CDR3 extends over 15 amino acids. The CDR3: CATSSGLVFQETQYF. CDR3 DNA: TGTGCCACCAGCAGTGGGCTGGTATTCCAAGAGACCCAGTACTTC.

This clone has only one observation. The CDR3 region has the DNA TGTGCCAGCAGCTCGGGACTAGCGGGAGTCTCTAGCACAGATACGCAGTATTTT. Amino acid sequence: CASSSGLAGVSSTDTQYF. V and J are TRBV5-8 and TRBJ2-3, with 14 bases fitting TRBD2. V trimming: 3 bases; J trimming: 0 bases; junction bases outside the gene matches: 6. CDR1 and CDR2 from the germline V gene are SGHTS and YDEGEE. CDR3 size: 18 residues. The full variable domain, with the rest looked up from reference TRBV5-8 and TRBJ2-3, is EAGVTQSPTHLIKTRGQQATLRCSPISGHTSVYWYQQALGLGLQFLLWYDEGEERNRGNFPPRFSGRQFPNYSSELNVNALELEDSALYLCASSSGLAGVSSTDTQYFGPGTRLTVL.

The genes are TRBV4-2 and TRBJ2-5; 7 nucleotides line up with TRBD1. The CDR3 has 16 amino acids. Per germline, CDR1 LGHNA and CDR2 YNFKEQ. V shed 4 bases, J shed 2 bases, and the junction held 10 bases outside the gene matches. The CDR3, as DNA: TGTGCCAGCAGCCCGTGGTCGGGACAGCAACAAGAGACCCAGTACTTC. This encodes CASSPWSGQQQETQYF.